This entry is about one T cell receptor (beta chain). Its target is unknown. Using immunoSEQ multiplex PCR, the repertoire was profiled, and TCRdb retains in-frame clones only, with some absent. The table has around 180,000 clones, approximately 94% seen once. Germline assignment: CDR1 KGHSH and CDR2 LQKENI. The V and J ends lost 8 bases and 1 base, in that order; junction bases with no gene match: 6. This CDR3 has 14 amino acids. These data come from a study of T cell responses to AZD1222 COVID-19 vaccine. Findings and limits, study-wide: Mostly white British, mostly female donors; authors suggested clonal diversity may be underestimated. In all cases, repertoires were sampled only after the peak T cell response.

The chain carries TRBV18 and TRBJ1-1; 8 nucleotides agree with TRBD1. The sequencing used peripheral blood, collected 28 days after the second AZD1222 dose. The receptor's source is an adult who received the AZD1222 COVID-19 vaccine. CDR3 region: CASAQQGENTEAFF. CDR3 nucleotide sequence: TGTGCCAGCGCCCAACAGGGGGAGAACACTGAAGCTTTCTTT. Based on the CDR3 plus reference TRBV18 and TRBJ1-1, the full variable domain is NAGVMQNPRHLVRRRGQEARLRCSPMKGHSHVYWYRQLPEEGLKFMVYLQKENIIDESGMPKERFSAEFPKEGPSILRIQQVVRGDSAAYFCASAQQGENTEAFFGQGTRLTVV.